Sequencing of this T cell receptor (beta chain) was carried out in a study of T cells in Graves' hyperthyroidism and ophthalmopathy (dated by TCRdb to about 2019). Describing the broader study: Peripheral blood samples were taken at the time of initial diagnosis, prior to any treatment. To identify TCR V-J signatures that set the groups apart, the researchers used a discovery cohort of approximately 98 patients, made up of about 44 with Graves' ophthalmopathy and 55 to 65 with stable Graves' hyperthyroidism. Prospective prediction of ophthalmopathy was tested in an independent validation cohort consisting of about 19 hyperthyroidism patients and around 17 patients who later progressed to ophthalmopathy. The approximately 100 discovery patients were randomly split 7:3 into training and test sets. In over five Graves' hyperthyroidism patients, the study also compared T-cell repertoires from thyroid tissue with T-cell repertoires from blood. Following sampling, methimazole starting at 30 mg daily was given to hyperthyroidism patients, and high-dose intravenous methylprednisolone was given to ophthalmopathy patients. According to the paper, TCR Vbeta CDR3 sequencing was carried out on over 130 peripheral blood samples, which came from fewer than 50 ophthalmopathy, 80 or so hyperthyroidism and around 17 progressor patients.

Graves' hyperthyroidism was defined as stable when no progression to ophthalmopathy occurred over 18 months of follow-up. Hyperthyroidism patients were newly diagnosed, with disease duration under 2 months, and aged 18 to 65 years. Any patient with an uncontrolled infection, another autoimmune disease, pregnancy or lactation was excluded. Clinical symptoms, serum thyroxine and TRAb, thyroid ultrasound, and orbital computed tomography formed the basis for the diagnoses. PBMCs were separated from roughly 9.3 ml of fresh peripheral blood using Ficoll-Paque density gradient centrifugation. Trizol reagent was used to extract total RNA, and RNA quality was then checked on an Agilent 2100 Bioanalyzer. This clonotype came up many times. Its antigen is still unknown. Base qualities are not at hand, and no much larger clone is one base apart. Beyond this particular receptor, the publication reports: In cross-validation, a model built on a 13 V-J signature told ophthalmopathy apart from stable hyperthyroidism with 87.88% sensitivity and about 81% specificity, and in testing the same model reached 80%/75%. Most expanded thyroid clonotypes (frequency above 0.001) were also detected in blood, a finding suggesting that blood repertoires may reflect thyroid immune responses. Sample size was not statistically predetermined, and investigators were not blinded to group allocation. In validation, the model predicted progression to ophthalmopathy with approximately 71% sensitivity and less than 80% specificity, a median of 6.5 months before onset.

TCR beta CDR3 regions were amplified from RNA transcripts. For the first round of RT-PCR on the TCR CDR3, the HTBI primer set was used together with the Qiagen OneStep RT-PCR kit. A second multiplex PCR round built the libraries, followed by size selection and purification. Sequencing of the libraries was done on an Illumina HiSeq2000 using paired-end 100 bp reads. From the authors' description of their analysis: Raw data were processed with SOAPnuke, discarding reads with adapters, uncalled bases, mean Phred below 15, or no exact constant-primer or identifier match. High-quality paired reads were merged with COPE v1.2.5, and unique nucleotide sequences were defined as clonotypes. Clonotypes were aligned to IMGT TRBV, TRBD and TRBJ reference segments using MiTCR v1.1. The analysis included only V-J combinations with a frequency above 0.0001, which together covered 99.2% of the repertoires. A TCS score was defined as the ratio between F50 (clonal expansion) and ExV (chaos), using BLOSUM62-based TCRdist between CDR3 peptides within each V-J. Welch's t-statistics and random forest reduced around 550 V-J features to some 14, which were used in a naive Bayes classifier (R e1071). TCRdb applied fastp at Q25 and MiXCR to the public reads, then kept only in-frame beta chains. Rows merge per CDR3 protein into single entries with the most common DNA and genes. TCRdb, not the original authors, processed these V and J calls. Here the sample has hundreds of thousands of distinct CDR3 sequences; more than 15% occur a single time. The ten top clones hold 7.7% of the sample.

There are 15 amino acids in the CDR3, from cysteine to phenylalanine inclusive. The entry retains the CDR3 DNA only, 45 bases that are in frame from base 1. The germline V gene (reference sequence) sets CDR1 to GTSNPN and CDR2 to SVGIG. V is reduced by 4 bases and J by 5 bases, leaving a spacing of 20 bases between them. Sequenced: blood. This chain joins TRBV30 to TRBJ2-5; perhaps TRBD1 is the D gene, with 5 bases matching. This TCR derives from a woman under 30 with Graves' hyperthyroidism. This receptor has the CDR3 CAWTPRLQWGETQYF. The bases read TGTGCCTGGACCCCAAGGCTACAATGGGGCGAGACCCAGTACTTC. Reference TRBV30 and TRBJ2-5 proteins supply the regions before and after the CDR3; the full variable domain is: SQTIHQWPATLVQPVGSPLSLECTVEGTSNPNLYWYRQAAGRGLQLLFYSVGIGQISSEVPQNLSASRPQDRQFILSSKKLLLSDSGFYLCAWTPRLQWGETQYFGPGTRLLVL.